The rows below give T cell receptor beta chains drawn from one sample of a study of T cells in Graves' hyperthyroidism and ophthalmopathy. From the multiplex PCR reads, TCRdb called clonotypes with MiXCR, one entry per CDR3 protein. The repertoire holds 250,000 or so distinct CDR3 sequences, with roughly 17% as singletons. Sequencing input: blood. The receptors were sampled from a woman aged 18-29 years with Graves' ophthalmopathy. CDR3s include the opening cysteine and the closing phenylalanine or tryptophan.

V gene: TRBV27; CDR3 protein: CASSFGPGQGNLHGYTF
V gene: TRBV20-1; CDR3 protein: CSASILRTGYDTEAFF
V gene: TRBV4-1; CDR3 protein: CASSQVLQALNTEAFF
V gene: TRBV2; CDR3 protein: CASSMTRAATNEKLFF
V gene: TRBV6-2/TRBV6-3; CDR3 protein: CASSSDYYNEQFF
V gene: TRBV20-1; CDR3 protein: CSVERQGTTYEQYF
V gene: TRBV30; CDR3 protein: CAWTREWSAEAFF
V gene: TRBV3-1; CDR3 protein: CASSLPAGLYNEQFF
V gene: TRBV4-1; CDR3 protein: CASSQEIQFAGITGELFF
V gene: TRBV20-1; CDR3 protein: CSARKTGLEPQPQHF
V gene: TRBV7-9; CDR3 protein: CASSWDSEGYEQYF
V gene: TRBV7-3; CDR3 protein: CASSLRLAGDPGNEQFF
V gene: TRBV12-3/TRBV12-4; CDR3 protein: CASSFEGQPTSGGYTF
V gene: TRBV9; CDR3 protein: CASSTYRGSTDTQYF
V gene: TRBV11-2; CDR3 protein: CASSPGGPLRMNIQYF
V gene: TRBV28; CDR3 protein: CASSLDTSYNEQFF
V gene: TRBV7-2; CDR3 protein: CASQGGSSYEQYF